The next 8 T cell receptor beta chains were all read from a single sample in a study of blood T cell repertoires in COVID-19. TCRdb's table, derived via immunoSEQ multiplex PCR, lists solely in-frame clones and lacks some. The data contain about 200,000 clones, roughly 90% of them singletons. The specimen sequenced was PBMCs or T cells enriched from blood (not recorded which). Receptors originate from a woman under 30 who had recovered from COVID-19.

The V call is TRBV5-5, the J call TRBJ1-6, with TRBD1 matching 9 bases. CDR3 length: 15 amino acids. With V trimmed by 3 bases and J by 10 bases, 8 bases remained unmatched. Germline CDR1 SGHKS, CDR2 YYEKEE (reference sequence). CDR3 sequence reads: CASSSPGQGRSPLHF. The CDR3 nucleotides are TGTGCCAGCAGCTCACCGGGACAGGGAAGGTCACCCCTCCACTTT. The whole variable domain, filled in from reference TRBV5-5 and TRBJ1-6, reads DAGVTQSPTHLIKTRGQQVTLRCSPISGHKSVSWYQQVLGQGPQFIFQYYEKEERGRGNFPDRFSARQFPNYSSELNVNALLLGDSALYLCASSSPGQGRSPLHFGNGTRLTVT.

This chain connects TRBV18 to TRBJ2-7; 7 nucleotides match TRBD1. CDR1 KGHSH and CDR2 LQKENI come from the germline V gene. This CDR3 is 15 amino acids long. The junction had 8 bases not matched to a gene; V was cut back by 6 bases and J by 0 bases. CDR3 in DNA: TGTGCCAGCTCCCCAGGGGGACAGAGCTCCTACGAGCAGTACTTC. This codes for CASSPGGQSSYEQYF.

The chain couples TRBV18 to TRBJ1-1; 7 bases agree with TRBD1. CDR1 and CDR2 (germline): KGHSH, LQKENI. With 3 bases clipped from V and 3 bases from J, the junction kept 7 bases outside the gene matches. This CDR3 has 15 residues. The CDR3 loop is CASSPLEGADTEAFF. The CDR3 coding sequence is TGTGCCAGCTCACCGTTAGAGGGGGCAGACACTGAAGCTTTCTTT.

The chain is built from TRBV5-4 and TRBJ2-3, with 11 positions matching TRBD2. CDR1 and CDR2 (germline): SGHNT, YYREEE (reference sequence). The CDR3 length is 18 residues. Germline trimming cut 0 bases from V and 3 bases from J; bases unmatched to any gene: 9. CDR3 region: CASSLEFLAGGPTDTQYF. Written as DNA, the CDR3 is TGTGCCAGCAGCTTGGAGTTTTTAGCGGGGGGGCCTACAGATACGCAGTATTTT.

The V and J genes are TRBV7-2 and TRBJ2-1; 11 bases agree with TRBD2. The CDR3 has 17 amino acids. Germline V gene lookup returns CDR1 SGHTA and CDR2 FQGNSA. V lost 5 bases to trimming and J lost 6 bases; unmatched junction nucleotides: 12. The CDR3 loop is CASSPTVLAGGGNEQFF. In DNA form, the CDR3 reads TGTGCCAGCAGCCCGACGGTCTTAGCGGGGGGGGGCAATGAGCAGTTCTTC.

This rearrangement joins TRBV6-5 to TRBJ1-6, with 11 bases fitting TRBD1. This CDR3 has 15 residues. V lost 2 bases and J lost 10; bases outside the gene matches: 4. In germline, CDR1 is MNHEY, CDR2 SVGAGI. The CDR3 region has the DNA TGTGCCAGCAGTTACGATGGACAGGGGGCCTCACCCCTCCACTTT. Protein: CASSYDGQGASPLHF.

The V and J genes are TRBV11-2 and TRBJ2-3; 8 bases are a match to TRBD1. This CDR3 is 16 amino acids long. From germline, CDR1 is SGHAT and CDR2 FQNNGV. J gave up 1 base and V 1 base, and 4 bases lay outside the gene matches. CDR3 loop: CASSLAGGFGTDTQYF. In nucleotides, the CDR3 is TGTGCCAGCAGCTTAGCAGGGGGCTTTGGCACAGATACGCAGTATTTT.

Here the CDR3 reads CASTKAGRTNEKLFF. The CDR3 DNA sequence: TGTGCCAGCACCAAAGCGGGACGGACTAATGAAAAACTGTTTTTT. The chain carries TRBV27 and TRBJ1-4; perhaps TRBD1 as D (5 bases). Germline V lookup: CDR1 MNHEY, CDR2 SMNVEV (reference sequence). The CDR3 spans 15 residues. The ends were cut back, 7 bases at V and 2 bases at J, with 14 bases in the middle.